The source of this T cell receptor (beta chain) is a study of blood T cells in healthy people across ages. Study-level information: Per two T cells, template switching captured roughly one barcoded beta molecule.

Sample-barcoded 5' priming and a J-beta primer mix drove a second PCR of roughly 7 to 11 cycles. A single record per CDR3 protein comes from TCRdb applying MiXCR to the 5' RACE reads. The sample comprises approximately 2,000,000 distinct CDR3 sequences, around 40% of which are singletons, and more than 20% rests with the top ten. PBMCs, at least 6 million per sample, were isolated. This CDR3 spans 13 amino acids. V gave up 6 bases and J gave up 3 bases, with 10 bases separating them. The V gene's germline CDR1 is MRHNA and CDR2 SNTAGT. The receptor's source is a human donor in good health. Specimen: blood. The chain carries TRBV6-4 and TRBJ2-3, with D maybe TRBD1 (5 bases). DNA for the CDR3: TGTGCCAGCAGAGCTGCAGGGACAGATACGCAGTATTTT. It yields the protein CASRAAGTDTQYF.